These T cell receptor beta chains were read from a single sample in a study of identical twins. TCRdb reprocessed the 5' RACE reads with MiXCR, giving one entry per CDR3 protein. The table records about 200,000 distinct CDR3 sequences, 7.5% of them present only once. This sample was shared with a second study, whose subject was yellow fever vaccine responses in identical twins.

Sequenced input: memory (CD45RO+) T cells sorted from blood. These receptors came from a woman under 30 in good health. The CDR3 runs from the conserved cysteine through the conserved F or W. Fields, in order: clone size, J gene, D gene, V gene, CDR3 DNA, CDR3 protein. A D gene is named only where the DNA matches it firmly. Size tells how often a clone was seen (once, few, many) or the class of an expanded clone, and some rows leave it out.

>.|TRBJ2-7|.|TRBV9
TGTGCCAGCAGCCGGGACGTCACCTACGAGCAGTACTTC
CASSRDVTYEQYF
>few|TRBJ2-7|TRBD2|TRBV20-1
TGCAGTGCCCGACTAGCGGGAGCATCCGAGCAGTACTTC
CSARLAGASEQYF
>.|TRBJ2-5|.|TRBV7-9
TGTGCCAGCAGCAACTTACTTCGGGCAGGTCAAGAGACCCAGTACTTC
CASSNLLRAGQETQYF
>many|TRBJ2-5|TRBD2|TRBV7-8
TGTGCCAGCAGCTTAGACCCACCGGGACTAGTCAGAGAGACCCAGTACTTC
CASSLDPPGLVRETQYF
>few|TRBJ2-6|.|TRBV6-1
TGTGCCAGCAGTGAGGGGAACTCTGGGGCCAACGTCCTGACTTTC
CASSEGNSGANVLTF
>many|TRBJ2-3|.|TRBV7-9
TGTGCCAGCAGCCCAAGTTTGGGCAACACAGATACGCAGTATTTT
CASSPSLGNTDTQYF
>few|TRBJ1-5|.|TRBV6-5
TGTGCCAGCAGTTCACAGTTAGGGGGACGGAATCAGCCCCAGCATTTT
CASSSQLGGRNQPQHF
>.|TRBJ2-7|TRBD2|TRBV19
TGTGCCAGTAGTGACCCGACTAGCGGGGCCTACGAGCAGTACTTC
CASSDPTSGAYEQYF
>.|TRBJ2-1|TRBD2|TRBV5-6
TGTGCCAGCAGCTTGGTAGCGGGTAAGGTCAATGAGCAGTTCTTC
CASSLVAGKVNEQFF
>few|TRBJ2-7|.|TRBV20-1
TGCAGTGCTACTTGGAATACGCCGGAGCAGTACTTC
CSATWNTPEQYF
>many|TRBJ2-2|TRBD1|TRBV29-1
TGCAGCGTTGAAGATGAGGGGCAGACAGGGGGGGGAACCGGGGAGCTGTTTTTT
CSVEDEGQTGGGTGELFF
>few|TRBJ2-7|TRBD1|TRBV28
TGTGCCAGCTGGGGACAGAGTATTTACGAGCAGTACTTC
CASWGQSIYEQYF
>many|TRBJ2-1|TRBD2|TRBV7-8
TGTGCCAGCAGCGCGGGACTAGCGGGCTTGGTGGATGAGCAGTTCTTC
CASSAGLAGLVDEQFF
>many|TRBJ2-3|.|TRBV4-1
TGCGCCAGCAGCCAGCGGTACACAGATACGCAGTATTTT
CASSQRYTDTQYF
>few|TRBJ1-1|.|TRBV28
TGTGCCAGCAGTTTTGTGTTCTCCGAAGCTTTCTTT
CASSFVFSEAFF
>few|TRBJ2-5|TRBD2|TRBV15
TGTGCCACCAGCAGAGGACTAGCGGGGTCGGAGACCCAGTACTTC
CATSRGLAGSETQYF
>.|TRBJ1-5|TRBD1|TRBV7-9
TGTGCCAGCAGCCCAGACAGGGGAGATCAGCCCCAGCATTTT
CASSPDRGDQPQHF
>few|TRBJ2-3|TRBD2|TRBV4-2
TGTGCCAGCAGCCAGGGAACCGGGACTAGCGGGATAGATACGCAGTATTTT
CASSQGTGTSGIDTQYF
>many|TRBJ2-1|.|TRBV11-1
TGTGCCAGCAGCTTAGGTTGGGACACCAACTACAATGAGCAGTTCTTC
CASSLGWDTNYNEQFF
>.|TRBJ2-5|.|TRBV11-3
TGTGCCAGCAGCCATCCTAACTTGGGGGAGACCCAGTACTTC
CASSHPNLGETQYF
>.|TRBJ2-2|.|TRBV27
TGTGCCAGCAGTTTGACTTGGATAGGCGGGGAGCTGTTTTTT
CASSLTWIGGELFF
>few|TRBJ2-5|.|TRBV20-1
TGCAGTGCTACGGGCAGGGGAGTCGAGACCCAGTACTTC
CSATGRGVETQYF
>few|TRBJ2-2|TRBD2|TRBV20-1
TGCAGTGCTAGAGTTGCTAGCGGGAGAGTGAACACCGGGGAGCTGTTTTTT
CSARVASGRVNTGELFF
>few|TRBJ2-3|TRBD2|TRBV30
TGTGCCTGGTCCCTTAGCGGGAGGAGCACAGATACGCAGTATTTT
CAWSLSGRSTDTQYF
>few|TRBJ2-7|.|TRBV25-1
TGTGCCAGCAGTGCTTCCGGCGGGCGGGCTGATTCCTACGAGCAGTACTTC
CASSASGGRADSYEQYF
>many|TRBJ2-1|.|TRBV5-1
TGCGCCAGCAGCCCCTCGGTGAATTCCCGTCTCAATGAGCAGTTCTTC
CASSPSVNSRLNEQFF
>.|TRBJ2-1|TRBD2|TRBV15
TGTGCCACCAGCAGCGGGAGGGACACCGGTGAGCAGTTCTTC
CATSSGRDTGEQFF
>.|TRBJ2-5|.|TRBV5-1
TGCGCCAGCAGCTTGGCTAGCGAGAAAGGAGAGACCCAGTACTTC
CASSLASEKGETQYF
>few|TRBJ1-3|.|TRBV20-1
TGCAGTGCTTATCACTTATTTGGAAACACCATATATTTT
CSAYHLFGNTIYF
>many|TRBJ2-2|.|TRBV4-3
TGCGCCAGCAGCCAAGATGGGACCGGGGAGCTGTTTTTT
CASSQDGTGELFF
>few|TRBJ2-7|TRBD2|TRBV10-3
TGTGCCATCAGTGAGTCGACGACTAGCGTCTCCTACGAGCAGTACTTC
CAISESTTSVSYEQYF
>.|TRBJ2-7|.|TRBV5-4
TGTGCCAGCAGCTTGGACCCCGGCCTCTCCTACGAGCAGTACTTC
CASSLDPGLSYEQYF
>.|TRBJ2-2|TRBD2|TRBV25-1
TGTGCCAGCACCTCTATGGGGACTAGCGGACACAAGAACACCGGGGAGCTGTTTTTT
CASTSMGTSGHKNTGELFF
>.|TRBJ2-1|TRBD2|TRBV4-3
TGCGCCAGCAGCCAAGTAAGCGGGAGCTACAACAATGAGCAGTTCTTC
CASSQVSGSYNNEQFF
>.|TRBJ2-1|TRBD1|TRBV3-1
TGTGCCAGCAGCCGCATACCGGGACAGGGGAGGGATGAGCAGTTCTTC
CASSRIPGQGRDEQFF
>.|TRBJ1-3|.|TRBV7-9
TGTGCCAGCAGCCCCCGACCTGACTCTGGAAACACCATATATTTT
CASSPRPDSGNTIYF
>.|TRBJ2-3|TRBD2|TRBV20-1
TGCAGTGCTAGACAAGGACTAGCGGGGGGGAACACAGATACGCAGTATTTT
CSARQGLAGGNTDTQYF
>many|TRBJ2-2|.|TRBV12-3/TRBV12-4
TGTGCCAGCAGCTTAGGGGAGACCGGGGAGCTGTTTTTT
CASSLGETGELFF
>.|TRBJ2-3|.|TRBV27
TGTGCCAGCTCCCTCAACCCAGGGGAACAATATACGCAGTATTTT
CASSLNPGEQYTQYF
>.|TRBJ1-5|.|TRBV20-1
TGCAGTGCTAGCAGACTACAGGGTTATAGCAATCAGCCCCAGCATTTT
CSASRLQGYSNQPQHF
>.|TRBJ2-1|.|TRBV6-2/TRBV6-3
TGTGCCAGCAGTTACTCAGAGGGGGGGAGTGAGCAGTTCTTC
CASSYSEGGSEQFF
>few|TRBJ2-5|.|TRBV7-9
TGTGCCAGCAGCTTGAAGTCCGGTGTAGAGACCCAGTACTTC
CASSLKSGVETQYF
>.|TRBJ2-3|.|TRBV28
TGTGCCAGCAGTTTATTGGCGGCAGGGACAGATACGCAGTATTTT
CASSLLAAGTDTQYF
>.|TRBJ2-3|.|TRBV6-5
TGTGCCACCCAGTTAGTCGGGGGTAGCACAGATACGCAGTATTTT
CATQLVGGSTDTQYF
>few|TRBJ2-7|TRBD1|TRBV11-1
TGTGCCAGCAGCGAAGGACAGGGAAGGTACGAGCAGTACTTC
CASSEGQGRYEQYF